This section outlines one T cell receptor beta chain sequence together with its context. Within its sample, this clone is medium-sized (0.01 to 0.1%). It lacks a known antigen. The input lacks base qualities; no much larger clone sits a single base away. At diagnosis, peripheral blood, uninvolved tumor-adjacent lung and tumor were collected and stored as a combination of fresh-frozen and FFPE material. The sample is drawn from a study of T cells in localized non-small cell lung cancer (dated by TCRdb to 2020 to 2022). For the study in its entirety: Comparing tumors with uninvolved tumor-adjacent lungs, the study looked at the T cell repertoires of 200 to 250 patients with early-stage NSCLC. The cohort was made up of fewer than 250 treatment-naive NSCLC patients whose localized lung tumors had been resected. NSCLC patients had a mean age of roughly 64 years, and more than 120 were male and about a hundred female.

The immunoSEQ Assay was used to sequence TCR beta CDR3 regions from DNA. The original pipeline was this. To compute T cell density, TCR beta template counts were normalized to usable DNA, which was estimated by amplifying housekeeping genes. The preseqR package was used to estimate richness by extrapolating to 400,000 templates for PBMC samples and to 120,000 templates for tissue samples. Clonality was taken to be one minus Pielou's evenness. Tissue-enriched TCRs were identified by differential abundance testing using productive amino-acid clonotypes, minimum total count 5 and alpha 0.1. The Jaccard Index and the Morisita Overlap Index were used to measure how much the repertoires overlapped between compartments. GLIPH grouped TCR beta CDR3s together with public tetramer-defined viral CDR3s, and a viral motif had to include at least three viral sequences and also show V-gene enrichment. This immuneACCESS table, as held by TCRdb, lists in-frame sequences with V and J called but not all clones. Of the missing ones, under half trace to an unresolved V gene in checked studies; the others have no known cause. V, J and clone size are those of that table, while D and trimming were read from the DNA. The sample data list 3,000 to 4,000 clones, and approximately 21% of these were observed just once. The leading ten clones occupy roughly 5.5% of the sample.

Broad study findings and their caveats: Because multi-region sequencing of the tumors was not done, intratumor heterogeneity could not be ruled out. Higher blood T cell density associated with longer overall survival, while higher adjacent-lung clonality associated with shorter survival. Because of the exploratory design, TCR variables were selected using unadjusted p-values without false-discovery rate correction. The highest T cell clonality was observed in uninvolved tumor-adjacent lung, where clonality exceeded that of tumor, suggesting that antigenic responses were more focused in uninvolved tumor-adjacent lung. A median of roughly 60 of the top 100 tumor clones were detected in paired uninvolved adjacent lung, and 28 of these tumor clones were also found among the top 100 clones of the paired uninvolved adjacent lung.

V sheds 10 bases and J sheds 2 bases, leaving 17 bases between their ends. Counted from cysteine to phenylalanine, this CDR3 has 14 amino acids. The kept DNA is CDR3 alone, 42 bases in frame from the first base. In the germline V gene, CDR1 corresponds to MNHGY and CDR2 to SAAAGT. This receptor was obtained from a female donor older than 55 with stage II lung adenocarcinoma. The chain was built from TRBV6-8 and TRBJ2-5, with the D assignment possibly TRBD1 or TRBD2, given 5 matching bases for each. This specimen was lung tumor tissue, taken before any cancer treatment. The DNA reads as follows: TGTGCCATCAGGACCGACGAGGGGCAAGAGACCCAGTACTTC. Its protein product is CAIRTDEGQETQYF.